Below are 9 T cell receptor beta chains sequenced from a single sample in a study of blood T cell repertoires in COVID-19. The assay was immunoSEQ multiplex PCR, and TCRdb's table has in-frame clones only and misses some. The table shows about 270,000 clones, with approximately 89% occurring only once. The sample taken for sequencing was peripheral blood. These receptors came from a man in his forties who had recovered from COVID-19.

This sequence joins TRBV30 and TRBJ1-1; no definite D call. CDR1 is GTSNPN, CDR2 SVGIG, per germline (reference sequence). The germline V and J ends were trimmed by 4 bases and 4 bases, with 7 bases remaining between them. The CDR3 consists of 11 residues. In DNA form, the CDR3 reads TGTGCCTGGACCACGGTCACTGAAGCTTTCTTT. Residues: CAWTTVTEAFF.

CDR3 nucleotide sequence: TGCGCCAGCAGCCAAGGCCGGGGACTAGCGGGGGGGCGGTCCTACAATGAGCAGTTCTTC. Amino acid sequence: CASSQGRGLAGGRSYNEQFF. The V and J genes are TRBV4-1 and TRBJ2-1; 16 nucleotides align to TRBD2. With V trimmed by 1 base and J by 1 base, 7 bases remained unmatched. The CDR3 sequence is 20 residues long. Per the germline V gene, CDR1 is MGHRA and CDR2 is YSYEKL.

CDR3 DNA sequence: TGTGCCAGCAGTTACCTGGCAAACACCATATATTTT. This gives the protein CASSYLANTIYF. V usage is TRBV6-6 and J usage is TRBJ1-3; no clear D. This CDR3 is 12 amino acids long. Germline V gene sequence: CDR1 MNHNY, CDR2 SVGAGI (reference sequence). V lost 2 bases and J 6 bases, leaving 5 bases between the germline ends.

The chain carries TRBV24-1 and TRBJ2-3; 9 nucleotides agree with TRBD1. This CDR3 is 15 amino acids long. The ends lost 3 bases at V and 3 bases at J; junction bases unmatched: 3. Germline CDR1 and CDR2: KGHDR and SFDVKD. CDR3 protein: CATSDRQGVTDTQYF. The CDR3 bases are TGTGCCACCAGTGATAGACAGGGGGTTACAGATACGCAGTATTTT.

The chain joins TRBV19 to TRBJ2-1; D possibly corresponds to TRBD1 (6 bases). Trimming took off 7 bases at V and 0 bases at J, with 10 bases between the two ends. Germline-derived CDR1 and CDR2 are LNHDA and SQIVND (reference sequence). This CDR3 region has 14 residues. DNA for the CDR3: TGTGCCAGTACAAGGGGGTACTCCTACAATGAGCAGTTCTTC. Translating it yields CASTRGYSYNEQFF.

This clone was observed once. V is TRBV9 and J is TRBJ2-1; 8 bases match TRBD2. The germline gives CDR1 SGDLS, CDR2 YYNGEE. The CDR3 has 14 amino acids. V lost 4 bases and J lost 8; bases outside the gene matches: 8. CDR3 nucleotide sequence: TGTGCCAGCAGCCCGCCGGGACTAGGGGATGAGCAGTTCTTC. It specifies CASSPPGLGDEQFF.

The chain uses TRBV11-3 and TRBJ1-1, with D possibly TRBD1 on 5 matching bases. CDR1 SGHNT and CDR2 YENEEA come from the germline V gene. Between the trimmed V and J ends, which lost 5 bases and 7 bases, there was a span of 14 bases. The CDR3 has 13 residues. CDR3 bases: TGTGCCAGCAGCCTCTCTGACAGTGATGAAGCTTTCTTT. Protein: CASSLSDSDEAFF. Supplemented by reference TRBV11-3 and TRBJ1-1, the full variable domain reads EAGVVQSPRYKIIEKKQPVAFWCNPISGHNTLYWYLQNLGQGPELLIRYENEEAVDDSQLPKDRFSAERLKGVDSTLKIQPAELGDSAVYLCASSLSDSDEAFFGQGTRLTVV.

The chain joins TRBV9 to TRBJ1-2; TRBD1 is a possible D gene (5 bases). Between the trimmed V and J ends, which lost 0 bases and 5 bases, there was a span of 14 bases. This CDR3 is 15 amino acids long. Germline V CDR1 and CDR2: SGDLS, YYNGEE. The DNA for the CDR3 is TGTGCCAGCAGCGTAGCCCCGGGGGTGGGTTATGGCTACACCTTC. Translation: CASSVAPGVGYGYTF. The variable domain in full, with the rest retrieved from reference TRBV9 and TRBJ1-2, is DSGVTQTPKHLITATGQRVTLRCSPRSGDLSVYWYQQSLDQGLQFLIQYYNGEERAKGNILERFSAQQFPDLHSELNLSSLELGDSALYFCASSVAPGVGYGYTFGSGTRLTVV.

V gene TRBV11-3 combines with J gene TRBJ2-5; 8 bases agree with TRBD2. The length of the CDR3 is 17 residues. Germline V gene lookup returns CDR1 SGHNT and CDR2 YENEEA. With V trimmed by 1 base and J by 4 bases, 11 bases remained unmatched. The CDR3 DNA reads TGTGCCAGCAGCTTAGGGGCCGGGAGGGTAAACGGAGAGACCCAGTACTTC. It codes for CASSLGAGRVNGETQYF.